The 19 T cell receptor beta chains listed next were all sequenced from one sample in a study of cytomegalovirus exposure and HLA in healthy donors. The protocol was immunoSEQ multiplex PCR, while the TCRdb copy is restricted to in-frame clones and leaves out a portion. The repertoire includes about 330,000 clones, 80% to 90% of them detected once, and 0.7% to 0.85% sits in the top ten. Sequencing was performed on PBMCs. Receptors were obtained from a young woman in good health and CMV-seronegative.

The chain links TRBV28 to TRBJ1-2; D not resolved. This CDR3 contains 12 residues. CDR1 MDHEN and CDR2 SYDVKM come from the germline V gene. Trimming stripped 6 bases from V and 1 base from J, with 6 bases between. CDR3 nucleotide sequence: TGTGCCAGCAGCCCAGATAACTATGGCTACACCTTC. Its protein is CASSPDNYGYTF.

The J gene is TRBJ2-7, the V gene TRBV29-1, with D unresolved. V lost 7 bases and J 4 bases, leaving 20 bases between the germline ends. The germline V gene encodes CDR1 SQVTM and CDR2 ANQGSEA. This CDR3 has 14 residues. CDR3 nucleotides: TGCAGCGCCCTCCCTGGTGAGCTCGGGTACGAGCAGTACTTC. As protein: CSALPGELGYEQYF.

The rearrangement uses TRBV4-2 and TRBJ2-1; the match to TRBD2 covers 9 bases. Trimming took 4 bases from V and 4 from J; bases not matched to a gene: 5. The CDR3 is made up of 15 amino acids. Germline CDR1 and CDR2: LGHNA and YNFKEQ. The CDR3 DNA reads as TGTGCCAGCAGCCGTAGCGGGAGTAATTACAATGAGCAGTTCTTC. Translating gives CASSRSGSNYNEQFF.

This clone was counted a few times. This chain joins TRBV6-5 and TRBJ1-1; D possibly corresponds to TRBD1 (6 bases). Between the trimmed V and J ends, which lost 6 bases and 0 bases, there was a span of 8 bases. From germline, CDR1 is MNHEY and CDR2 SVGAGI. The CDR3 has 13 residues. CDR3 nucleotides: TGTGCCAGCAGCGGACAGATGAACACTGAAGCTTTCTTT. This sequence encodes CASSGQMNTEAFF.

On this clone itself: An end of the junction differs from the germline gene, which may be a read error. The rearrangement links TRBV5-1 to TRBJ2-7; 11 nucleotides line up with TRBD1. Germline V CDR1 and CDR2: SGHRS, YFSETQ. This CDR3 spans 12 amino acids. CDR3 nucleotide sequence: TGCGCCAGCAGGGAAGGACAGGGGGCGTTGGCATTC. It translates to CASREGQGALAF.

V gene TRBV19 combines with J gene TRBJ1-5; TRBD1 aligns across 7 bases. The CDR3 extends over 16 amino acids. The junction had 4 bases not matched to a gene; V was cut back by 2 bases and J by 0 bases. The germline V gene has CDR1 LNHDA and CDR2 SQIVND (reference sequence). The CDR3 loop is CASSIRGPPSNQPQHF. Here the CDR3 DNA reads TGTGCCAGTAGTATAAGGGGGCCTCCTAGCAATCAGCCCCAGCATTTT.

There are many counts of this clone. This chain connects TRBV10-2 to TRBJ1-1; D may be TRBD1 (6 bases). CDR3 size: 13 residues. Trimming pared 5 bases from V and 1 base from J, leaving 8 bases between. In germline, CDR1 is WSHSY, CDR2 SAAADI. The CDR3 DNA follows: TGCGCCAGCAGTTCACAGGGGAACACTGAAGCTTTCTTT. Its protein product is CASSSQGNTEAFF.

This clone was picked up one time. This chain links TRBV30 with TRBJ2-1; D may be TRBD1 (6 bases). The CDR3 consists of 14 residues. The V gene's germline CDR1 is GTSNPN and CDR2 SVGIG (reference sequence). The V gene lost 3 bases and the J gene lost 9 bases, with 18 bases spanning the gap. The CDR3 loop reads CAWSRGGSSFEQFF. CDR3 in DNA: TGTGCCTGGAGCCGAGGGGGATCAAGTTTTGAGCAGTTCTTC.

This clone was counted a single time. The chain couples TRBV2 to TRBJ1-1, with D tentatively TRBD1 (5 bases). Germline V gives CDR1 SNHLY, CDR2 FYNNEI. V lost 1 base and J lost 10, with 13 bases in between. The CDR3 sequence is 13 residues long. The CDR3 loop reads CASSEGEVGRAFF. CDR3 coding DNA: TGTGCCAGCAGTGAAGGGGAGGTGGGGCGAGCTTTCTTT.

The CDR3 nucleotides read TGTGCCAGCTCACCGCCGGGACAGGTATTCTACGAGCAGTACTTC. As protein: CASSPPGQVFYEQYF. The genes are TRBV18 and TRBJ2-7, with 8 bases aligning to TRBD1. From germline, CDR1 is KGHSH and CDR2 LQKENI. Trimming removed 3 bases from V and 3 bases from J; junction bases left unmatched: 7. The CDR3 spans 15 residues.

V and J are TRBV11-2 and TRBJ2-5, with 9 bases identical to TRBD1. After removal of 1 base from V and 4 bases from J, the junction contained 4 bases not matched to a gene. Germline lookup yields CDR1 SGHAT and CDR2 FQNNGV. The CDR3 spans 15 residues. CDR3 protein: CASSLAGQGGETQYF. The CDR3 DNA follows: TGTGCCAGCAGCTTAGCGGGACAGGGAGGAGAGACCCAGTACTTC.

Points on this clone: The sample has other DNA sequences that encode this CDR3 too. CDR3 region: CASSLGAGETQYF. The CDR3 DNA is TGTGCCAGCAGCTTAGGCGCGGGGGAGACCCAGTACTTC. V is TRBV7-9 and J is TRBJ2-5, with TRBD2 as a possible D gene (6 bases). The CDR3 runs to 13 residues. The germline V and J ends were trimmed by 1 base and 5 bases, with 8 bases remaining between them. The germline gives CDR1 SEHNR, CDR2 FQNEAQ (reference sequence).

The chain employs TRBV6-5 and TRBJ2-1; D is perhaps TRBD2 (5 bases). The V end lost 2 bases, the J end lost 10 bases, and 12 bases lay between the germline ends. The CDR3 spans 13 residues. Germline CDR1 and CDR2: MNHEY and SVGAGI. CDR3 protein: CASSYEAQREQFF. The DNA for the CDR3 is TGTGCCAGCAGTTACGAGGCCCAGCGGGAGCAGTTCTTC.

The chain employs TRBV29-1 and TRBJ1-2; D is undetermined. The CDR3 runs to 13 residues. V gave up 5 bases and J gave up 4 bases, with 14 bases separating them. CDR1 SQVTM and CDR2 ANQGSEA come from the germline V gene. CDR3 sequence (DNA): TGCAGCGTTCATCAGACCCGAGGCTATGGCTACACCTTC. The encoded protein is CSVHQTRGYGYTF.

CDR3 sequence (DNA): TGTGCCAGCAGCTTAGCGGGGTCTAGCGGGCCTAGCACAGATACGCAGTATTTT. Protein: CASSLAGSSGPSTDTQYF. This chain joins TRBV7-9 and TRBJ2-3; TRBD2 agrees at 8 bases. The trim removed 0 bases at V and 0 bases at J, leaving 8 bases unmatched. CDR3 size: 18 residues. CDR1 is SEHNR and CDR2 is FQNEAQ in the germline V gene (reference sequence).

The gene calls are TRBV16 and TRBJ2-1; a weak D match, TRBD1 (6 bases). Trimming took off 2 bases at V and 6 bases at J, with 20 bases between the two ends. Germline assignment: CDR1 KGHSY and CDR2 FQNENV. The CDR3 extends over 17 amino acids. In nucleotides, the CDR3 is TGTGCCAGCAGCCAACCCTTTGATGGGCAGGGGCCCAATGAGCAGTTCTTC. Translated, it gives CASSQPFDGQGPNEQFF. The full variable domain, in which reference TRBV16 and TRBJ2-1 provide the parts outside the CDR3, is GEEVAQTPKHLVRGEGQKAKLYCAPIKGHSYVFWYQQVLKNEFKFLISFQNENVFDETGMPKERFSAKCLPNSPCSLEIQATKLEDSAVYFCASSQPFDGQGPNEQFFGPGTRLTVL.

This chain uses TRBV7-9 with TRBJ2-5; TRBD2 aligns across 7 bases. CDR3 length equals 14 residues. Germline V gives CDR1 SEHNR, CDR2 FQNEAQ (reference sequence). J lost 3 bases, V lost 1 base, and 2 bases had no gene match. CDR3 nucleotides: TGTGCCAGCAGCTTAGGCCTAGCGGAAGAGACCCAGTACTTC. It yields the protein CASSLGLAEETQYF.

This clone has just one count. The chain employs TRBV18 and TRBJ2-7; 8 positions agree with TRBD1. J was trimmed by 6 bases and V by 3 bases; bases with no gene match: 7. This CDR3 region has 14 residues. Germline V gene data show CDR1 as KGHSH and CDR2 as LQKENI. The DNA of the CDR3 is TGTGCCAGCTCACCCGGACAGGGCTCTGGCGAGCAGTACTTC. Translation gives CASSPGQGSGEQYF.

V usage is TRBV18 and J usage is TRBJ2-1, with a weak D call TRBD2 (6 bases). The germline V gene has CDR1 KGHSH and CDR2 LQKENI. The ends were cut back, 2 bases at V and 6 bases at J, with 11 bases in the middle. This CDR3 is 14 amino acids long. Written as DNA, the CDR3 is TGTGCCAGCTCACCAGGGGGGAGAGTCAATGAGCAGTTCTTC. Translation: CASSPGGRVNEQFF.